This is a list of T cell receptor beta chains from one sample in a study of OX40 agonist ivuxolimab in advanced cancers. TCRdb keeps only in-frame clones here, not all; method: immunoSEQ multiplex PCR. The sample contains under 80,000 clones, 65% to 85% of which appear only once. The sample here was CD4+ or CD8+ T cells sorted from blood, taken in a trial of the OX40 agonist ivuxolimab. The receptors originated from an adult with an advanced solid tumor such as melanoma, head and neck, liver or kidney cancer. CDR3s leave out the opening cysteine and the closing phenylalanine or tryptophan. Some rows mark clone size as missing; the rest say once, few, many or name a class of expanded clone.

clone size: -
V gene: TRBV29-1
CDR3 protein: SVATGAGELF

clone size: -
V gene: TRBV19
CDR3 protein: ASSIPVGGNYGYT

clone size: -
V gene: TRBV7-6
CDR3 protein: ASSLGGGGSPLH

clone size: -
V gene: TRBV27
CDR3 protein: ASSLSGGGLFFGNEQF

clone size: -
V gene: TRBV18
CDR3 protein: ASSPLLLAGAVHEQF

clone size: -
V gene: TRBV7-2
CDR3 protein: ASSARTSGGAETQY

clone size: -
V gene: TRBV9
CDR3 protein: ASSVGLSYEQY

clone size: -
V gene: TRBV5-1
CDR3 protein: ASSLQGGEQY

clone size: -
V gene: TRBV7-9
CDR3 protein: ASSPRDRESREQY

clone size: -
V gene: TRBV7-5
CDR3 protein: ARSTPGGGNTEAF

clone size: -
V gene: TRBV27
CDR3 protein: ASSFLDKLGTDTQY

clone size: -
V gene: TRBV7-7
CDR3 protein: ASSLTGGTDTQY

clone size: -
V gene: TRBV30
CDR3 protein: AWSVRGVTEQY

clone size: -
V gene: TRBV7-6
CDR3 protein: ASSLSSGYYNEQF

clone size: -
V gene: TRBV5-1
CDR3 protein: ASSPEWGCDEKLF

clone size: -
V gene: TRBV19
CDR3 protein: ASSMGGVRASNQPQH

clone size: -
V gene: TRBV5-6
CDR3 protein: ASSSWGSLNTEAF

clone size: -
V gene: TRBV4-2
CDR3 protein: ASSQPGQGNTGELF

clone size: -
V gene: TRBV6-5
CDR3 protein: ASSYGRRGVLDTQY

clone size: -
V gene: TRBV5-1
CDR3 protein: ASYEGRTDTQY

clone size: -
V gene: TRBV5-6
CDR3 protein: ASSRTSGGPYNEQF

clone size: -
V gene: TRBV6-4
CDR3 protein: ASSTSTGVAGELF

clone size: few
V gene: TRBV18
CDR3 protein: ASSEGDFDTQY

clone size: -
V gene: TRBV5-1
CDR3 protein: ASSLLGNVLDEQY

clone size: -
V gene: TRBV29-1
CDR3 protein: SVEWGNTEAF

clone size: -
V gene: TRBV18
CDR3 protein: ASSKDRLHSPLH

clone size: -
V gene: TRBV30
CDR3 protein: AWSHPRNPGYNEQF

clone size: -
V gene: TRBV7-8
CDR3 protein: ASSSEETQY

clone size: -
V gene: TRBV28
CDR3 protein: ASSLWETGAGNGYT

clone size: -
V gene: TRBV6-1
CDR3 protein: ASRDYTGNNEQF

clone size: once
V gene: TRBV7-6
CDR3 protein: ASSGNLKRNEKLF

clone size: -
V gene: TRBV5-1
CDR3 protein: ASSPWTSSQETQY

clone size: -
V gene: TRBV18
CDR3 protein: ASSRDRVGSPLH

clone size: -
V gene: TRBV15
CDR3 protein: ATSRPYHDSGYEQY

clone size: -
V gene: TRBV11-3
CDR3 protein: ASSLGLAGGYNEQF

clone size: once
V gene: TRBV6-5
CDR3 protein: ASSYLGANTIY

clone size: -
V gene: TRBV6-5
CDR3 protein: ASSPGQTNYGYT

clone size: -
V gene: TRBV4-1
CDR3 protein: ASSQDQGGYSNQPQH

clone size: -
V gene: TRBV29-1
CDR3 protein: SVDGVGTEAF

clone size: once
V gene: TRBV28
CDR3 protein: ASSLQSSYEQY

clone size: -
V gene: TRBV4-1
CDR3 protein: ASSHRDRVSYEQY

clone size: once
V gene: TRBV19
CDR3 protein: ASSIATGDASGNTIY

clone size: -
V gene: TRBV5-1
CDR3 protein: ASSLGQLLNTEAF

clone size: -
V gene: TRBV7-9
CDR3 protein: ASSTGQTSGANVLT

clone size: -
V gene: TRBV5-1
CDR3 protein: ASSTWTVLGYGYT

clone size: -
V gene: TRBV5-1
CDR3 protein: ASSVSGANVLT

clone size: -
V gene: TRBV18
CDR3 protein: ASSPPKSSYEQY

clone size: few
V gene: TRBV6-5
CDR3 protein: ASSYVWDEKAF

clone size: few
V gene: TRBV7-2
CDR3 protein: ASSLVGGADTQY

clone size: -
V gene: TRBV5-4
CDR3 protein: ASSVPGKYEQY

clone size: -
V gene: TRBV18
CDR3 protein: ASSPRGRNTGELF

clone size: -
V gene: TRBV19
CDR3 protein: ASRLSGTGSYEQY

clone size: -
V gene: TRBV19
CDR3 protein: ASSMLGGGYGYT

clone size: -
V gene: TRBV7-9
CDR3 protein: ASSVKNTRQSRANVLT